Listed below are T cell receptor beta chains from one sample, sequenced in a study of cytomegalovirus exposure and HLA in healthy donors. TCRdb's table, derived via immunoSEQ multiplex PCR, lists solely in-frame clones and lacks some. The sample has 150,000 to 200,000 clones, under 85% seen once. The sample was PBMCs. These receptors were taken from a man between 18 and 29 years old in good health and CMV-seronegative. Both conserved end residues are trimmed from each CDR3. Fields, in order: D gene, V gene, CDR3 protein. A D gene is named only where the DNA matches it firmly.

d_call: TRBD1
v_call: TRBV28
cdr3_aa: ASRSQGESYNEQF

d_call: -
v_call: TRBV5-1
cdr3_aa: ASSLVGDASYEQY

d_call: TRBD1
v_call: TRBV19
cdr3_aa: ASSIGTGTEAF

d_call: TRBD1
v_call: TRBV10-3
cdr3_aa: AISDPTGGSVGELF

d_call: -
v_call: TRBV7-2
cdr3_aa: ASRKTWADGYT

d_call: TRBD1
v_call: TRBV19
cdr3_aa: ASSGTGAYEQY

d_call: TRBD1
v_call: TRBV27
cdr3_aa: ASSLIDRVDEQF

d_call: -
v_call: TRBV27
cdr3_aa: ASSPGTRGQPQH

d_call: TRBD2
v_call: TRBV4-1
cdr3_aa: ASSQGGLSHEQY

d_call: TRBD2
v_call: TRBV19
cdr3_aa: ASSTGGRETQY

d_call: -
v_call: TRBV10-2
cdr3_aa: ASSECPEGSNQPQH

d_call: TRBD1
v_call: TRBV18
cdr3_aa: ASSPRGGQGAST

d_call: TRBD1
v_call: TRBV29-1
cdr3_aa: SVRTGGSYEQY

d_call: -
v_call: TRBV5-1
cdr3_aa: ASSLTGQSDGTIY

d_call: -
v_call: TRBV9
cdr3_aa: ASSVGTANTGELF

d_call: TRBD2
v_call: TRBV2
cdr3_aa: ASLNKLAGEAFYEQY

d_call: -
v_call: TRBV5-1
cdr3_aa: ASKASPDTDTQY

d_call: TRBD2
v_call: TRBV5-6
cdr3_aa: ASSYLAGGTYNEQF

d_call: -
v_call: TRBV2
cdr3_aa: ASSEVGGYNEQF

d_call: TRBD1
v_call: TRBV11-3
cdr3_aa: ASSRDSETQY

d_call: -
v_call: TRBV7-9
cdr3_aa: ASSSELNEQF

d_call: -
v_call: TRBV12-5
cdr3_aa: ASGPKEDYNEQF

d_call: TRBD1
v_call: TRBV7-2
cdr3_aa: ASSLRTGREQY

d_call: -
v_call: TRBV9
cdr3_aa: ASSEQGNTGELF

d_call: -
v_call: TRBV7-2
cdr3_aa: ASSLAPGDEQF

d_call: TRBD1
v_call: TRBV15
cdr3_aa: ATSTQQGLAGEAF

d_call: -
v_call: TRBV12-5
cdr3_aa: ASGSTLNTIY

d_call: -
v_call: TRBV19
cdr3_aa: ASSIQGSNQPQH

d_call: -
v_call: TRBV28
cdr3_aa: ASSLYGQLRTDTQY

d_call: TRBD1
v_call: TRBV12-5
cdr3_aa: ASGLLSSQGLGELF

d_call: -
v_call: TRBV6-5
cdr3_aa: ASSRDWVSGELF